A selection of T cell receptor beta chains follows, all from one sample in a study of shared clonotypes between healthy human individuals. Clones were sequenced by immunoSEQ multiplex PCR, and TCRdb holds only the in-frame ones, with some missing. Here the sample spans around 550,000 clones, 95% being singletons. Sequenced material: naive CD8+ T cells sorted from blood. The receptors originated from a woman aged 30 to 39 in good health. Each CDR3 is given with its conserved first and last residue. A D gene is named only where the DNA matches it firmly. Clone size is given for some rows only: seen once, a few or many times, or a class if the clone is expanded.

cdr3_aa cdr3_nt v_call clone_size d_call j_call
CASSVGTSGRGEQYF TGTGCCAGCAGTGTAGGGACTAGCGGGAGAGGCGAGCAGTACTTC TRBV27 . TRBD2 TRBJ2-7
CASSRAGTRGAYF TGTGCCAGCAGCCGCGCCGGGACCCGGGGGGCGTACTTC TRBV11-2 . . TRBJ2-5
CASRSGQNPYEQYF TGTGCCAGCAGATCAGGACAGAACCCCTACGAGCAGTACTTC TRBV5-6 . . TRBJ2-7
CASSEIGIREKLFF TGTGCCAGCAGTGAAATTGGGATTCGGGAAAAACTGTTTTTT TRBV25-1 . . TRBJ1-4
CASSFQGFADTQYF TGTGCCAGCAGCTTTCAGGGGTTTGCAGATACGCAGTATTTT TRBV5-4 . . TRBJ2-3
CASSWDGGYLSEAFF TGTGCCAGCAGCTGGGACGGAGGCTACCTCTCTGAAGCTTTCTTT TRBV13 . . TRBJ1-1
CASSYGGNQPQHF TGTGCCAGCAGCTACGGGGGTAATCAGCCCCAGCATTTT TRBV11-1 once . TRBJ1-5
CASSQATSGSSYEQYF TGCGCCAGCAGCCAAGCCACTAGCGGGAGCTCCTACGAGCAGTACTTC TRBV4-1 . TRBD2 TRBJ2-7
CASSPGGTEAFF TGTGCCAGCAGCCCAGGGGGCACTGAAGCTTTCTTT TRBV5-8 . TRBD1 TRBJ1-1
CAWSRDSTNTGELFF TGTGCCTGGTCCAGGGACAGCACGAACACCGGGGAGCTGTTTTTT TRBV30 . TRBD1 TRBJ2-2
CAWSPALGAGYTF TGTGCCTGGAGCCCGGCCTTAGGAGCTGGCTACACCTTC TRBV30 . . TRBJ1-2
CASSLEAEHTQYF TGCGCCAGCAGCTTGGAAGCGGAACATACGCAGTATTTT TRBV5-1 . . TRBJ2-3
CASSEAFYGSSYEQYF TGTGCCAGCAGTGAAGCTTTTTACGGCAGCAGTTACGAGCAGTACTTC TRBV6-1 . . TRBJ2-7
CARKNPNEQFF TGTGCCAGAAAGAACCCCAATGAGCAGTTCTTC TRBV2 . . TRBJ2-1
CASSPAGGGEQYF TGCGCCAGCAGCCCAGCGGGAGGAGGCGAGCAGTACTTC TRBV5-1 . TRBD2 TRBJ2-7
CASSPPGGSTDTQYF TGCGCCAGCAGCCCCCCTGGCGGGAGCACAGATACGCAGTATTTT TRBV5-1 . . TRBJ2-3
CASSGDKGYEQYF TGTGCCAGCAGTGGGGACAAAGGATACGAGCAGTACTTC TRBV2 . . TRBJ2-7
CASSIGLGELFF TGTGCCAGTAGTATCGGACTCGGGGAGCTGTTTTTT TRBV19 few . TRBJ2-2
CASSFGGKSSYEQYF TGTGCCAGCAGTTTTGGCGGCAAAAGCTCCTACGAGCAGTACTTC TRBV28 . . TRBJ2-7
CASSLGTPRDGYTF TGTGCCAGCAGCCTCGGGACACCACGAGATGGCTACACCTTC TRBV5-6 . . TRBJ1-2
CASSALAGEGVQYF TGTGCCAGCAGCGCCCTAGCGGGAGAGGGTGTGCAGTACTTC TRBV13 . TRBD2 TRBJ2-7
CASSLEVTSSYEQYF TGTGCCAGCAGTTTAGAAGTTACTAGCTCCTACGAGCAGTACTTC TRBV27 once . TRBJ2-7
CASSWTGDSYEQYF TGTGCCAGTAGTTGGACAGGGGACTCCTACGAGCAGTACTTC TRBV19 . TRBD1 TRBJ2-7